The clone carrying this TCR beta chain was seen more than once but under ten times. Its antigen is not known. This CDR3 has 20 amino acids. These data are taken from a study of OX40 agonist ivuxolimab in advanced cancers. The overall study: Ivuxolimab, which is an agonistic anti-OX40 (CD134) antibody, was administered to the patients.

Sampling of blood occurred at baseline, cycle 4 day 1, and cycle 7 day 1. Study-level findings and limits: Doses of 0.1 to 3.0 mg/kg were accompanied by clonal expansion of CD4+ and CD8+ blood T cells by week 6.

Here immunoSEQ multiplex PCR was the method, and the copy in TCRdb shows in-frame clones only, minus some. The sample contains about 40,000 clones, around 88% of which appear only once. Material: CD4+ or CD8+ T cells sorted from blood, obtained in a trial of the OX40 agonist ivuxolimab. This TCR came from an adult with an advanced solid tumor such as melanoma, head and neck, liver or kidney cancer. The chain employs TRBV21-1 and TRBJ2-7; TRBD2 was called by the table and not checked on the DNA. TRBV21-1 is assigned pseudogene status. The CDR3 sequence: CASTPRGTSGGRGEPYEQYF. In nucleotides, the CDR3 is TGTGCCAGCACCCCTAGGGGGACTAGCGGGGGAAGAGGCGAGCCCTACGAGCAGTACTTC.